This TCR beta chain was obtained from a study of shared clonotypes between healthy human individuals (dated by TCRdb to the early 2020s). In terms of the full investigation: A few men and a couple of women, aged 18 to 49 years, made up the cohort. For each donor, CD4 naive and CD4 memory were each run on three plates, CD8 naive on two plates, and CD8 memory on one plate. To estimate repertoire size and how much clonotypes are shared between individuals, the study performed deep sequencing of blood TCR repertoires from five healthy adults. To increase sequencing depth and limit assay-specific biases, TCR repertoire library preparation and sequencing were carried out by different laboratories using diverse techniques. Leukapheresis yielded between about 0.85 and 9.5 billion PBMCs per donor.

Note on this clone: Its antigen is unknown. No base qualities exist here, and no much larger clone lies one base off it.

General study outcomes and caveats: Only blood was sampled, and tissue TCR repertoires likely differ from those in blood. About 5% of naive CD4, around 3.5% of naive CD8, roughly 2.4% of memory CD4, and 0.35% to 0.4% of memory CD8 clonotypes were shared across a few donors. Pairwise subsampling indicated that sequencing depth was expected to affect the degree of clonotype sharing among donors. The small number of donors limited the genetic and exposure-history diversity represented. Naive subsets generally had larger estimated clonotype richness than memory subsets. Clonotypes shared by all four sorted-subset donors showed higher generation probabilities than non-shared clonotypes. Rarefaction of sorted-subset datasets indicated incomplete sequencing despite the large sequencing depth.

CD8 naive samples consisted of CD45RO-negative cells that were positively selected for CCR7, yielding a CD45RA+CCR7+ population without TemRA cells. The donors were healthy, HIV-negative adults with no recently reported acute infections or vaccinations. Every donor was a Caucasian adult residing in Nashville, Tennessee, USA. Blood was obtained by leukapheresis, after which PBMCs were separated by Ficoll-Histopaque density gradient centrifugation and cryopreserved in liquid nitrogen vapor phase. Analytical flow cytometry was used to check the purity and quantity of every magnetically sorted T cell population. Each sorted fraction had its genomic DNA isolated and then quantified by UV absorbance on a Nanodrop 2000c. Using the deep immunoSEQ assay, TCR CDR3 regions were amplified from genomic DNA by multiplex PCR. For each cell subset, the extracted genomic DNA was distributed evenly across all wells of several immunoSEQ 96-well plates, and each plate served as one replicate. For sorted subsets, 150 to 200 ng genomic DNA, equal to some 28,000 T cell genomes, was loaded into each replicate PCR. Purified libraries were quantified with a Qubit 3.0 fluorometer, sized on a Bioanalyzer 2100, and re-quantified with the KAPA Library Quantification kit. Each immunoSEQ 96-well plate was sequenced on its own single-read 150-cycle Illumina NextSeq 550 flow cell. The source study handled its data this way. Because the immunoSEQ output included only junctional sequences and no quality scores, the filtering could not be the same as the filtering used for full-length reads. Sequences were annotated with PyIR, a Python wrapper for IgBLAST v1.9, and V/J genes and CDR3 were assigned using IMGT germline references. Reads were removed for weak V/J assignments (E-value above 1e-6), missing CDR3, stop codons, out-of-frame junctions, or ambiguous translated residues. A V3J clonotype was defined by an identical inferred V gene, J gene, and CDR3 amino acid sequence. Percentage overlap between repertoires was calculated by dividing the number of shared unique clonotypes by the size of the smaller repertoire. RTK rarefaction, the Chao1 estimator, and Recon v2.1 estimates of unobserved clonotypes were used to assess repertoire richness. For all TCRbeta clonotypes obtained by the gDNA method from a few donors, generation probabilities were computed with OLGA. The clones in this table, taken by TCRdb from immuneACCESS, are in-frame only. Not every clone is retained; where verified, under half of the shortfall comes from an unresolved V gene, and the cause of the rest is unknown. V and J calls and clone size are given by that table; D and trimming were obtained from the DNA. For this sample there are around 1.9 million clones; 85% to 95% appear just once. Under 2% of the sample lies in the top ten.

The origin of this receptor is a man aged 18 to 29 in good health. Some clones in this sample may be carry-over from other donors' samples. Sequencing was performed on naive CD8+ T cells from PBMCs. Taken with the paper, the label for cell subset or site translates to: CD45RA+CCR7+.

The DNA is as follows: TGTGCCAGCAGTTACGAAGGGGCGGACACCGGGGAGCTGTTTTTT. This gives the protein CASSYEGADTGELFF. The receptor chain draws on TRBV6-5 and TRBJ2-2, and perhaps TRBD1 as D gene, on 5 matching bases. The CDR3 runs 15 amino acids, cysteine and phenylalanine included. Kept here is only the CDR3 DNA, which spans 45 bases and is read in frame from base 1. Trimming costs V 2 bases and J 3 bases, and their ends lie 10 bases apart. The germline V gene provides CDR1 MNHEY and CDR2 SVGAGI.